The text below deals with one T cell receptor (beta chain). Its antigen specificity is not known. Qualities for individual bases were not recorded, and no much larger clone is one base off. During the collection period, no infections or other immune events were recorded for the healthy donors. Time-dependent variance in a beta-binomial model of T-cell clone differential abundance was calibrated using healthy-donor blood repertoires as a training cohort. The training cohort included around ten healthy donors, of whom 3 were female and 7 were male. The donors were between about 29 and 64 years old, with an average age of about 45 years. Whole blood was collected from each healthy donor at three time points spaced 2 to 3 weeks apart and obtained from a commercial supplier. For immunosequencing, genomic DNA was extracted from whole blood that had not been sorted. This entry is derived from a study of identifying expanded T cells in peripheral blood (dated by TCRdb to the late 2010s). About the study as a whole: Four technical replicates, made by sequencing separate aliquots from the same pool of genomic DNA, were compared pairwise.

Study-wide conclusions, independent of this receptor: The authors expected that biological variance in healthy repertoires might rise further over much longer intervals, such as months to years. Between technical replicates the binomial model flagged about 1.2 differentially abundant clones, whereas over about two weeks the binomial model flagged about 15 and over approximately four weeks 19 to 20. Across all healthy-donor time intervals, the beta-binomial model significantly lowered both the number of clones called differentially abundant and the false-positive rate. Variance in clone template counts between roughly 2-week samples significantly increased with total template count across all healthy donors.

The immunoSEQ Assay, which relies on bias-controlled multiplex PCR amplification of genomic DNA, was used to profile TCRbeta CDR3 regions. Per the original workflow: The absolute abundance of each unique TCRbeta CDR3 region was quantified after sequences were collapsed and filtered. Differential abundance was tested with two models: a binomial (Fisher-equivalent) model and a beta-binomial model that adds time-dependent variance fitted from healthy donors. Clones with fewer than 5 combined templates were removed, and a clone was called differentially abundant if the clone's Benjamini-Hochberg FDR was below 0.01. The form v = (b*log(k)+a)^2 was used to model beta-binomial variance as a function of total template count across the two samples. Entries here come from immuneACCESS through TCRdb and include only in-frame sequences with V and J called. Some clones fail to appear in such tables; in the studies checked, an unresolved V gene covers under half of the shortfall, and the cause of the remainder is unknown. V, J and clone size are those of that table, while D and trimming were read from the DNA. This sample has approximately 63,000 clones in its table, and approximately 89% of those were observed once. The top ten clones comprise about 4.5% of the sample.

Taken from cysteine to phenylalanine, the CDR3 has 14 residues. The retained sequence is limited to the CDR3, 42 bases, with the frame set at the first base. The germline V gene specifies SGHTA as CDR1 and FQGNSA as CDR2. V is trimmed back by 4 bases and J by 7 bases, and the junction contains 5 bases that no gene match accounts for. The sequenced material came from blood. The clonotype comes from a person aged 18 to 70 in good health. The chain couples TRBV7-2 to TRBJ2-7, with 12 junctional bases fitting TRBD1. The CDR3 corresponds to CASSSGQGAGEQYF. In nucleotides, the sequence is TGTGCCAGCAGCTCGGGACAGGGGGCGGGTGAGCAGTACTTC.